This T cell receptor (beta chain) stems from a study of persistence of HIV-infected CD4 T cells. The V and J ends lost 5 bases and 2 bases, in that order; junction bases with no gene match: 12. Germline V gene lookup returns CDR1 SGHTA and CDR2 FQGTGA. The CDR3 length is 16 residues. In regard to this clone: Its antigen is unidentified.

An overlapping HIV-1 Gag peptide pool stimulated these cells at 0.75 to 1 ug/peptide/mL. CD40L/CD69 double-negative CD45RO-high memory CD4+ T cells were collected. The libraries were made with immunoSEQ version 4 in survey mode. Here immunoSEQ multiplex PCR was the method, and the copy in TCRdb shows in-frame clones only, minus some. The sample lists 30,000 to 40,000 clones, 82% occurring once. The clonotype was recovered from an adult woman with HIV who was CMV-seropositive. The input for sequencing was CD4+ T cells sorted from PBMCs after 18-hour stimulation, taken from a patient who received antiretroviral therapy. The chain couples TRBV7-3 to TRBJ2-7; 7 nucleotides match TRBD1. CDR3 coding DNA: TGTGCCAGCAGCCTCGCAGGGGGTCGGTCCCCCTACGAGCAGTACTTC. Protein sequence: CASSLAGGRSPYEQYF.